Presented here are 28 T cell receptor beta chains from one specimen sequenced in a study of OX40 agonist ivuxolimab in advanced cancers. Here immunoSEQ multiplex PCR was the method, and the copy in TCRdb shows in-frame clones only, minus some. This sample carries about 58,000 clones, 80% to 90% of them seen once, and the ten largest clones take more than 3%. Sequences were derived from CD4+ or CD8+ T cells sorted from blood, sampled in a trial of the OX40 agonist ivuxolimab. Receptor source: an adult with an advanced solid tumor such as melanoma, head and neck, liver or kidney cancer.

This clone appeared a single time. This sequence joins TRBV7-9 and TRBJ1-3, with D hard to call. Germline V lookup: CDR1 SEHNR, CDR2 FQNEAQ (reference sequence). CDR3 length equals 13 residues. The ends were cut back, 6 bases at V and 1 base at J, with 7 bases in the middle. The CDR3, as DNA: TGTGCCAGCAGTCCATCGTCTGGAAACACCATATATTTT. It specifies CASSPSSGNTIYF.

This sequence joins TRBV2 and TRBJ1-4, with no clear D. The CDR3 is 13 residues long. V was pared by 6 bases and J by 8 bases, with 13 bases between. Germline CDR1 SNHLY, CDR2 FYNNEI. The CDR3 spells CASSGWEGEKLFF. DNA for the CDR3: TGTGCCAGCAGCGGATGGGAAGGGGAAAAACTGTTTTTT.

This clone ranks as medium-sized. The chain has TRBV18 and TRBJ2-1; TRBD1 agrees at 8 bases. Trimming at V came to 3 bases and at J to 3 bases, leaving 4 bases not matched to a gene. This CDR3 is built from 15 residues. In germline, CDR1 is KGHSH, CDR2 LQKENI. DNA for the CDR3: TGTGCCAGCTCACCCGGACAGGGTTTCTACAATGAGCAGTTCTTC. Translated: CASSPGQGFYNEQFF.

The V call is TRBV11-1, the J call TRBJ2-5; no reliable D call. The length of the CDR3 is 12 residues. CDR1 is SGHAT and CDR2 is FQDESV in the germline V gene (reference sequence). V lost 1 base and J lost 2, with 2 bases in between. CDR3 DNA sequence: TGTGCCAGCAGCTTAGTTCAAGAGACCCAGTACTTC. Encoded protein: CASSLVQETQYF. Full variable domain (rest looked up from reference TRBV11-1 and TRBJ2-5): EAEVAQSPRYKITEKSQAVAFWCDPISGHATLYWYRQILGQGPELLVQFQDESVVDDSQLPKDRFSAERLKGVDSTLKIQPAELGDSAMYLCASSLVQETQYFGPGTRLLVL.

The genes are TRBV27 and TRBJ2-7; 9 nucleotides match TRBD2. Germline V CDR1 and CDR2: MNHEY, SMNVEV (reference sequence). Losses at the gene ends were 6 bases for V and 3 bases for J; bases not matched to a gene: 15. The CDR3 extends over 17 amino acids. The CDR3 loop reads CASRPSGRITSGYEQYF. CDR3 DNA sequence: TGTGCCAGCAGACCAAGCGGGAGGATTACGTCGGGCTACGAGCAGTACTTC.

In its sample, this clone was seen a few times. This rearrangement joins TRBV2 to TRBJ1-2; D gene uncertain. In germline, CDR1 is SNHLY, CDR2 FYNNEI. This CDR3 is 12 amino acids long. Trimming took off 2 bases at V and 5 bases at J, with 6 bases between the two ends. In DNA, the CDR3 is TGTGCCAGCAGTGAATCAGTTTATGGCTACACCTTC. It translates to CASSESVYGYTF. Together with reference TRBV2 and TRBJ1-2, the CDR3 gives the full variable domain: EPEVTQTPSHQVTQMGQEVILRCVPISNHLYFYWYRQILGQKVEFLVSFYNNEISEKSEIFDDQFSVERPDGSNFTLKIRSTKLEDSAMYFCASSESVYGYTFGSGTRLTVV.

This clone was seen a few times. The rearrangement links TRBV19 to TRBJ2-7, with D tentatively TRBD2 (6 bases). The germline V gene has CDR1 LNHDA and CDR2 SQIVND (reference sequence). The CDR3 contains 14 residues. V dropped 5 bases and J dropped 4 bases, with 15 bases sitting between them. DNA of the CDR3: TGTGCCAGTAGTCTGGACTACCCATTTTACGAGCAGTACTTC. It yields the protein CASSLDYPFYEQYF. Supplemented by reference TRBV19 and TRBJ2-7, the full variable domain reads DGGITQSPKYLFRKEGQNVTLSCEQNLNHDAMYWYRQDPGQGLRLIYYSQIVNDFQKGDIAEGYSVSREKKESFPLTVTSAQKNPTAFYLCASSLDYPFYEQYFGPGTRLTVT.

The rearrangement uses TRBV5-4 and TRBJ2-3; 11 nucleotides align to TRBD2. Unmatched junction bases numbered 4, after V lost 0 bases and J lost 1 base. The germline gives CDR1 SGHNT, CDR2 YYREEE (reference sequence). The CDR3 consists of 17 residues. This CDR3 is CASSLAPLAGGTDTQYF. The DNA of the CDR3 is TGTGCCAGCAGCTTGGCCCCACTAGCGGGGGGCACAGATACGCAGTATTTT.

The V gene is TRBV6-4, the J gene TRBJ2-7; weak D call: TRBD2 (6 bases). Trimming removed 8 bases at V and 3 bases at J, with 29 bases between. CDR1 and CDR2 (germline): MRHNA, SNTAGT. This CDR3 contains 18 residues. The CDR3, as DNA: TGTGCCAGCGGACTAAGGAGGTGGGCCGGCATCCGTTACTACGAGCAGTACTTC. Amino acids: CASGLRRWAGIRYYEQYF.

This CDR3 reads CASRDQWGQGSHEQYF. The CDR3 nucleotides are TGTGCCAGCAGGGACCAATGGGGACAGGGTAGCCACGAGCAGTACTTC. The chain has TRBV6-6 and TRBJ2-7; the match to TRBD1 covers 9 bases. This CDR3 is 16 amino acids long. Germline CDR1 is MNHNY and CDR2 is SVGAGI (reference sequence). V lost 6 bases and J lost 5; bases outside the gene matches: 14.

The rearrangement uses TRBV2 and TRBJ1-1, with D perhaps TRBD1 (5 bases). Germline V gene lookup returns CDR1 SNHLY and CDR2 FYNNEI. The CDR3 is made up of 14 amino acids. Trimming took off 4 bases at V and 0 bases at J, with 9 bases between the two ends. CDR3 in DNA: TGTGCCAGCAGTGGAGGGGTTTTGAACACTGAAGCTTTCTTT. Encoded protein: CASSGGVLNTEAFF.

The chain couples TRBV5-4 to TRBJ2-7; 14 bases are a match to TRBD2. Losses at the gene ends were 4 bases for V and 3 bases for J; bases not matched to a gene: 3. The CDR3 is 15 residues long. The V gene's germline CDR1 is SGHNT and CDR2 YYREEE (reference sequence). In nucleotides, the CDR3 is TGTGCCAGCAGCCGAGGGACTAGCGGGAGCTACGAGCAGTACTTC. This codes for CASSRGTSGSYEQYF.

The table lists this clone with a count of one. V usage is TRBV25-1 and J usage is TRBJ1-1, with D perhaps matching TRBD1 (6 bases). CDR1 is MGHDK, CDR2 SYGVNS, per germline. This CDR3 region has 14 residues. The V end lost 8 bases, the J end lost 1 base, and 14 bases lay between the germline ends. CDR3 protein: CASDTGQPNTEAFF. The CDR3 region has the DNA TGTGCCAGCGATACCGGACAGCCGAACACTGAAGCTTTCTTT.

V and J are TRBV5-1 and TRBJ2-5, with a weak D call TRBD1 (5 bases). The germline V gene encodes CDR1 SGHRS and CDR2 YFSETQ. The CDR3 loop spans 14 amino acids. V was clipped by 2 bases and J by 1 base, with 9 bases between them. The CDR3 is CASSLQAGQETQYF. DNA for the CDR3: TGCGCCAGCAGCTTACAGGCTGGCCAAGAGACCCAGTACTTC.

The chain links TRBV5-5 to TRBJ1-2; D is uncertain. The V and J ends lost 4 bases and 1 base respectively, with 11 bases between them. Germline CDR1 SGHKS, CDR2 YYEKEE (reference sequence). The CDR3 is 14 amino acids. CDR3 in DNA: TGTGCCAGCAGCGCACAAGCACTTAACTATGGCTACACCTTC. Translation gives CASSAQALNYGYTF.

This chain uses TRBV4-1 with TRBJ1-3, with a weak D call TRBD1 (6 bases). The V end was cut by 1 base, the J end by 7 bases, with 17 bases between. Germline lookup yields CDR1 MGHRA and CDR2 YSYEKL. The CDR3 has 16 residues. The CDR3 loop is CASSQGPGAVGNTIYF. The DNA of the CDR3 is TGCGCCAGCAGCCAAGGACCGGGGGCTGTCGGCAACACCATATATTTT.

A word on this clone: The same CDR3 is also encoded by other DNA sequences in this sample. V usage is TRBV5-6 and J usage is TRBJ1-2, with D possibly being TRBD1 (5 bases). Trimming pared 1 base from V and 8 bases from J, leaving 18 bases between. Germline V gene lookup returns CDR1 SGHDT and CDR2 YYEEEE. CDR3 length: 15 amino acids. CDR3 sequence reads: CASSLTGVGARGYTF. The CDR3 nucleotides are TGTGCCAGCAGCTTGACCGGGGTCGGGGCACGGGGCTACACCTTC. Supplemented by reference TRBV5-6 and TRBJ1-2, the full variable domain reads DAGVTQSPTHLIKTRGQQVTLRCSPKSGHDTVSWYQQALGQGPQFIFQYYEEEERQRGNFPDRFSGHQFPNYSSELNVNALLLGDSALYLCASSLTGVGARGYTFGSGTRLTVV.

The genes are TRBV6-1 and TRBJ2-3; D unresolved. The CDR3 is 13 residues long. V gave up 5 bases and J gave up 4 bases, with 10 bases separating them. Germline V gene lookup returns CDR1 MNHNS and CDR2 SASEGT. CDR3 residues: CASSRAGSDTQYF. The CDR3 nucleotides read TGTGCCAGCAGTAGGGCTGGGTCAGATACGCAGTATTTT.

The chain uses TRBV6-5 and TRBJ1-2, with a tentative D call TRBD1 (5 bases). V was pared by 3 bases and J by 6 bases, with 17 bases between. Looked up from germline, CDR1 is MNHEY and CDR2 is SVGAGI. The CDR3 runs 15 residues. The CDR3 sequence is CASSYSQGTWDGYTF. The DNA for the CDR3 is TGTGCCAGCAGTTATTCCCAGGGTACCTGGGATGGCTACACCTTC.

The J gene is TRBJ2-7, the V gene TRBV27, with TRBD2 matching over 14 bases. Germline-derived CDR1 and CDR2 are MNHEY and SMNVEV (reference sequence). The length of the CDR3 is 18 residues. V dropped 9 bases and J dropped 4; count of bases not matched to a gene: 17. CDR3 bases: TGTGCCAGACCTCCGGGACTAGCGGGAGACTGGGCTACTTACGAGCAGTACTTC. This gives the protein CARPPGLAGDWATYEQYF.

The V and J genes are TRBV7-3 and TRBJ1-1; weak D call: TRBD1 (5 bases). Germline values: CDR1 SGHTA, CDR2 FQGTGA. The CDR3 totals 15 residues. Trimming removed 5 bases at V and 5 bases at J, with 18 bases between. CDR3 loop: CASSRGPGRGTEAFF. CDR3 bases: TGTGCCAGCAGCCGGGGCCCGGGACGTGGTACTGAAGCTTTCTTT.

The chain employs TRBV28 and TRBJ2-3, with D tentatively TRBD1 (6 bases). CDR3 size: 14 residues. Between the trimmed V and J ends, which lost 4 bases and 5 bases, there was a span of 13 bases. Per the germline V gene, CDR1 is MDHEN and CDR2 is SYDVKM. The CDR3 DNA reads TGTGCCAGCAGTTCATCGGGACACAAAGATACGCAGTATTTT. Translating gives CASSSSGHKDTQYF.

The genes are TRBV7-9 and TRBJ2-7; the D gene is possibly TRBD1 (6 bases). This CDR3 region has 14 residues. Trimming pared 0 bases from V and 4 bases from J, leaving 10 bases between. Germline assignment: CDR1 SEHNR and CDR2 FQNEAQ (reference sequence). CDR3 in amino acids: CASSLARGAYEQYF. In DNA form, the CDR3 reads TGTGCCAGCAGCTTAGCCAGGGGAGCGTACGAGCAGTACTTC. The full variable domain, in which reference TRBV7-9 and TRBJ2-7 provide the parts outside the CDR3, is DTGVSQNPRHKITKRGQNVTFRCDPISEHNRLYWYRQTLGQGPEFLTYFQNEAQLEKSRLLSDRFSAERPKGSFSTLEIQRTEQGDSAMYLCASSLARGAYEQYFGPGTRLTVT.

V and J are TRBV7-2 and TRBJ1-3, with a tentative D call TRBD1 (5 bases). This CDR3 contains 14 residues. Germline V gene sequence: CDR1 SGHTA, CDR2 FQGNSA. Trimming stripped 6 bases from V and 0 bases from J, with 9 bases between. The CDR3 nucleotides read TGTGCCAGCAGTGGGGGAAGCTCTGGAAACACCATATATTTT. Its translation is CASSGGSSGNTIYF. Using reference TRBV7-2 and TRBJ1-3 for the parts outside the CDR3, the full variable domain is GAGVSQSPSNKVTEKGKDVELRCDPISGHTALYWYRQSLGQGLEFLIYFQGNSAPDKSGLPSDRFSAERTGGSVSTLTIQRTQQEDSAVYLCASSGGSSGNTIYFGEGSWLTVV.

The chain combines TRBV28 with TRBJ2-7, with D perhaps TRBD1 (6 bases). This CDR3 is built from 14 residues. Germline V gives CDR1 MDHEN, CDR2 SYDVKM. The V and J ends lost 6 bases and 2 bases respectively, with 14 bases between them. CDR3 nucleotides: TGTGCCAGCAGGAACCACGGGACACCCTACGAGCAGTACTTC. Translating it yields CASRNHGTPYEQYF.

The CDR3 loop is CASSLSAWGYTF. CDR3 DNA: TGTGCCAGCAGCTTGTCCGCGTGGGGCTACACCTTC. The chain couples TRBV5-4 to TRBJ1-2; D not certain. The CDR3 is made up of 12 amino acids. V lost 1 base and J lost 8, with 9 bases in between. Germline CDR1 and CDR2: SGHNT and YYREEE (reference sequence).

The chain carries TRBV11-2 and TRBJ2-4; D not certain. Trimming took 1 base from V and 0 from J, leaving 1 base between them. CDR1 is SGHAT and CDR2 is FQNNGV in the germline V gene. The CDR3 is made up of 13 amino acids. CDR3: CASSLVAKNIQYF. The CDR3 DNA is TGTGCCAGCAGCTTAGTAGCCAAAAACATTCAGTACTTC.

The chain employs TRBV14 and TRBJ1-3; D gene ambiguous. Deletions cut 1 base from V and 0 bases from J, with 10 bases between. The CDR3 totals 16 residues. Germline lookup yields CDR1 SGHDN and CDR2 FVKESK. The CDR3 coding sequence is TGTGCCAGCAGCCAAGGCCCCCCCAGCTCTGGAAACACCATATATTTT. Its protein is CASSQGPPSSGNTIYF.